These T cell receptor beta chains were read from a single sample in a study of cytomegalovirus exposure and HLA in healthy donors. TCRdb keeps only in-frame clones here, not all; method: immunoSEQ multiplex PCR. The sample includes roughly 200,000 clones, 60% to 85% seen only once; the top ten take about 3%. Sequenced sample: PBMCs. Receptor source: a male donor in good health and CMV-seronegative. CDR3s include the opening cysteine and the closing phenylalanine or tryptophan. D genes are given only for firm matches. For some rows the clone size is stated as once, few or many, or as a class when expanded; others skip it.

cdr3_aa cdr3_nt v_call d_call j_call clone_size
CASSTTGLDYGYTF TGTGCCAGCAGCACTACAGGCTTGGACTATGGCTACACCTTC TRBV28 . TRBJ1-2 few
CAWTRDNQPQHF TGTGCCTGGACTAGAGACAATCAGCCCCAGCATTTT TRBV30 . TRBJ1-5 .
CASERTGTGSGANVLTF TGCGCCAGCGAACGCACCGGGACAGGCTCTGGGGCCAACGTCCTGACTTTC TRBV4-1 TRBD1 TRBJ2-6 .
CASSPPGGLGGRKDGYTF TGTGCCAGCTCACCACCGGGAGGGTTAGGTGGAAGGAAGGATGGCTACACCTTC TRBV18 . TRBJ1-2 few
CSVGTSGGWEQFF TGCAGCGTTGGGACTAGCGGGGGGTGGGAGCAGTTCTTC TRBV29-1 TRBD2 TRBJ2-1 few
CAWGLAGGADTQYF TGTGCCTGGGGACTAGCGGGGGGCGCAGATACGCAGTATTTT TRBV30 TRBD2 TRBJ2-3 .
CSGLTSRGTGNTIYF TGCAGCGGCTTGACGTCCAGGGGGACTGGAAACACCATATATTTT TRBV29-1 TRBD1 TRBJ1-3 once
CASSQEGRSDSNQPQHF TGTGCCAGCTCCCAAGAGGGGAGGTCCGATAGCAATCAGCCCCAGCATTTT TRBV18 . TRBJ1-5 .
CASSSVGQTEAFF TGTGCCAGCAGTAGCGTGGGGCAGACTGAAGCTTTCTTT TRBV28 . TRBJ1-1 .
CASSLGGGASGSEQFF TGTGCCAGCAGCTTGGGCGGGGGGGCCTCGGGTAGTGAGCAGTTCTTC TRBV5-4 TRBD2 TRBJ2-1 .
CAWSTSGGPYNEQFF TGTGCCTGGTCAACTAGCGGGGGACCCTACAATGAGCAGTTCTTC TRBV30 TRBD2 TRBJ2-1 .
CASAPGSEYGYTF TGTGCCAGCGCCCCGGGGAGCGAATATGGCTACACCTTC TRBV27 . TRBJ1-2 .
CASSPRAGGNTGELFF TGTGCCAGCAGCCCGAGGGCAGGGGGGAACACCGGGGAGCTGTTTTTT TRBV7-2 TRBD1 TRBJ2-2 .
CASSGTQGSYEQYF TGTGCCAGCAGCGGAACTCAGGGTTCCTACGAGCAGTACTTC TRBV7-6 . TRBJ2-7 .
CASSIYPGQAISNQPQHF TGTGCCAGTAGTATTTATCCCGGACAGGCGATTAGCAATCAGCCCCAGCATTTT TRBV19 TRBD1 TRBJ1-5 .
CASSRGREQFF TGTGCCTCCTCCAGGGGGCGAGAGCAGTTCTTC TRBV30 TRBD1 TRBJ2-1 .